The next 5 T cell receptor beta chains were all read from a single sample in a study of response to subunit inactivated influenza vaccine. MiXCR, run by TCRdb on the RT-PCR reads, gives a single entry per CDR3 protein. The sample shows more than 500,000 distinct CDR3 sequences, around 11% of them seen only once. This sample also appeared in a second study, on T cells expressing NK-cell markers. From that second work: Researchers built TCR beta cDNA using 5'RACE template switching with UMIs.

The sample consisted of PBMCs from blood, taken on the day of vaccination. These receptors originate from a man aged 45-65 years who received an inactivated influenza vaccine.

This chain links TRBV2 with TRBJ1-4; weak D call: TRBD1 (6 bases). Germline CDR1 SNHLY, CDR2 FYNNEI. The CDR3 has 14 amino acids. Trimming removed 6 bases at V and 3 bases at J, with 11 bases between. The CDR3 reads CASSGTRSNEKLFF. The CDR3 nucleotides read TGTGCCAGCAGCGGGACACGTTCTAATGAAAAACTGTTTTTT. The full variable domain, its missing parts supplied by reference TRBV2 and TRBJ1-4, is EPEVTQTPSHQVTQMGQEVILRCVPISNHLYFYWYRQILGQKVEFLVSFYNNEISEKSEIFDDQFSVERPDGSNFTLKIRSTKLEDSAMYFCASSGTRSNEKLFFGSGTQLSVL.

The rearrangement links TRBV15 to TRBJ2-5; D ambiguous. The CDR3 runs to 13 residues. Germline V gene sequence: CDR1 LNHNV, CDR2 YYDKDF (reference sequence). The V and J ends lost 2 bases and 1 base respectively, with 5 bases between them. CDR3 DNA: TGTGCCACCAGCAGATCGTTCCAAGAGACCCAGTACTTC. Translated: CATSRSFQETQYF.

This clonotype was seen ten or more times. The chain is built from TRBV9 and TRBJ1-3; D uncertain. The CDR3 is 14 amino acids. Germline assignment: CDR1 SGDLS and CDR2 YYNGEE. Trimming left V 2 bases short and J 0 bases short, with 6 bases between. The CDR3 bases are TGTGCCAGCAGCGTTGGCCACTCTGGAAACACCATATATTTT. Its protein product is CASSVGHSGNTIYF.

The sample holds many counts of this clonotype. The chain uses TRBV5-1 and TRBJ2-3; 7 nucleotides match TRBD2. V trimming: 0 bases; J trimming: 0 bases; junction bases outside the gene matches: 4. Germline values: CDR1 SGHRS, CDR2 YFSETQ. There are 16 residues in the CDR3. The CDR3 region has the DNA TGCGCCAGCAGCTTGGCCACAGCGGGGAGCACAGATACGCAGTATTTT. This sequence encodes CASSLATAGSTDTQYF.

The table lists this clonotype with many counts. The chain carries TRBV18 and TRBJ2-1; TRBD2 matches at 10 bases. The germline V gene encodes CDR1 KGHSH and CDR2 LQKENI. This CDR3 contains 13 residues. V lost 2 bases, J lost 13 bases, and 5 bases stayed unmatched. The CDR3 here is CASSPTGTSDQFF. The CDR3 region has the DNA TGTGCCAGCTCACCAACCGGGACTAGCGATCAGTTCTTC.